The 19 T cell receptor beta chains given below trace back to one sample, sequenced in a study of STAT3 mutations in large granular lymphocyte leukemia. For these receptors, no antigen is known. Profiled with immunoSEQ multiplex PCR; TCRdb holds only in-frame clones, not every one. Of 30,000 to 35,000 clones in the sample, about three quarters were seen once. General study points: Every T-LGLL patient had at least one immunodominant TCRbeta clonotype.

The sequenced sample consisted of peripheral blood mononuclear cells. These receptors all come from a woman aged 45-65 years with T-cell large granular lymphocyte leukemia. Some clones in this sample may be carry-over from other donors' samples.

The chain joins TRBV19 to TRBJ2-5; D unresolved. Deletions cut 2 bases from V and 5 bases from J, with 6 bases between. This CDR3 is 12 amino acids long. Germline assignment: CDR1 LNHDA and CDR2 SQIVND (reference sequence). CDR3 sequence reads: CASSILGETQYF. The CDR3 DNA reads TGTGCCAGTAGTATACTAGGCGAGACCCAGTACTTC.

V gene TRBV18 combines with J gene TRBJ2-5; D perhaps matches TRBD1 (6 bases). The germline V gene encodes CDR1 KGHSH and CDR2 LQKENI. Trimming removed 0 bases at V and 5 bases at J, with 13 bases between. This CDR3 is 15 amino acids long. Here the CDR3 DNA reads TGTGCCAGCTCACCACCGTACAGTACAGGGGAGACCCAGTACTTC. Translated: CASSPPYSTGETQYF. The full variable domain, completed using reference TRBV18 and TRBJ2-5, is NAGVMQNPRHLVRRRGQEARLRCSPMKGHSHVYWYRQLPEEGLKFMVYLQKENIIDESGMPKERFSAEFPKEGPSILRIQQVVRGDSAAYFCASSPPYSTGETQYFGPGTRLLVL.

V gene TRBV5-6 combines with J gene TRBJ1-5; tentative D call: TRBD1 (5 bases). Trimming removed 3 bases at V and 4 bases at J, with 11 bases between. The CDR3 consists of 14 residues. In germline, CDR1 is SGHDT, CDR2 YYEEEE. The CDR3 loop reads CASSSLTENQPQHF. The CDR3 region has the DNA TGTGCCAGCAGCTCATTGACAGAGAATCAGCCCCAGCATTTT.

This chain connects TRBV5-6 to TRBJ2-3, with 9 bases that match TRBD2. The trim removed 6 bases at V and 3 bases at J, leaving 20 bases unmatched. Germline-derived CDR1 and CDR2 are SGHDT and YYEEEE. This CDR3 spans 19 amino acids. Here the CDR3 reads CASIAQGWTLAGPTDTQYF. The CDR3 coding sequence is TGTGCCAGCATCGCACAGGGATGGACTCTAGCGGGGCCGACAGATACGCAGTATTTT.

The rearrangement links TRBV5-8 to TRBJ1-3; TRBD1 matches at 10 bases. Trimming took 5 bases from V and 0 from J; bases not matched to a gene: 8. CDR3 length: 17 residues. In germline, CDR1 is SGHTS, CDR2 YDEGEE. The chain's CDR3 is CASSGRGTGDSGNTIYF. The CDR3 nucleotides are TGTGCCAGCAGTGGACGGGGGACAGGGGACTCTGGAAACACCATATATTTT.

The J gene is TRBJ2-2, the V gene TRBV4-1; D is perhaps TRBD2 (7 bases). The germline V and J ends were trimmed by 4 bases and 1 base, with 16 bases remaining between them. CDR1 and CDR2 (germline): MGHRA, YSYEKL. The CDR3 has 17 amino acids. The CDR3 DNA follows: TGCGCCAGCAGCCCGGGGGGCCTCTCCCAGAACACCGGGGAGCTGTTTTTT. Translation: CASSPGGLSQNTGELFF.

The chain links TRBV7-9 to TRBJ2-1; D perhaps matches TRBD2 (5 bases). Deletions cut 5 bases from V and 6 bases from J, with 23 bases between. This CDR3 is built from 17 residues. CDR1 is SEHNR, CDR2 FQNEAQ, per germline (reference sequence). The DNA for the CDR3 is TGTGCCAGCAGCCCCCCCCCACGAGCGGTCGCGCTCAATGAGCAGTTCTTC. It yields the protein CASSPPPRAVALNEQFF.

The J gene is TRBJ2-1, the V gene TRBV5-1; tentatively, D is TRBD2 (6 bases). Looked up from germline, CDR1 is SGHRS and CDR2 is YFSETQ. Trimming removed 0 bases from V and 2 bases from J, with 9 bases in between. The length of the CDR3 is 15 residues. The CDR3: CASSLGGGTYNEQFF. CDR3 nucleotides: TGCGCCAGCAGCTTGGGCGGAGGGACCTACAATGAGCAGTTCTTC.

The rearrangement joins TRBV13 to TRBJ2-5; D possibly corresponds to TRBD2 (6 bases). The CDR3 contains 15 residues. CDR1 PRHDT and CDR2 FYEKMQ come from the germline V gene (reference sequence). Trimming removed 0 bases at V and 5 bases at J, with 13 bases between. The CDR3 sequence is CASSLGGGVFETQYF. CDR3 nucleotide sequence: TGTGCCAGCAGCTTAGGCGGGGGAGTGTTTGAGACCCAGTACTTC.

V is TRBV14 and J is TRBJ1-2; D perhaps matches TRBD1 (6 bases). Germline V lookup: CDR1 SGHDN, CDR2 FVKESK. Trimming removed 1 base from V and 8 bases from J, with 23 bases in between. This CDR3 has 17 amino acids. CDR3 bases: TGTGCCAGCAGCCAAGGTGTAAGGGACATCCCAGGTCACGGCTACACCTTC. It translates to CASSQGVRDIPGHGYTF.

The V and J genes are TRBV5-5 and TRBJ2-7; TRBD1 matches at 7 bases. The CDR3 covers 15 residues. Germline V gene sequence: CDR1 SGHKS, CDR2 YYEKEE (reference sequence). V gave up 4 bases and J gave up 2 bases; unmatched junction bases: 9. CDR3 region: CASSTGQPNPYEQYF. The CDR3, as DNA: TGTGCCAGCAGCACGGGACAGCCGAACCCCTACGAGCAGTACTTC.

The chain carries TRBV5-6 and TRBJ2-7, with 10 bases that match TRBD1. The ends lost 3 bases at V and 3 bases at J; junction bases unmatched: 12. The CDR3 spans 17 residues. Germline assignment: CDR1 SGHDT and CDR2 YYEEEE. As DNA, the CDR3 is TGTGCCAGCAGCTCTTTCCCGGGGGGGACAGGGGACTACGAGCAGTACTTC. Its protein product is CASSSFPGGTGDYEQYF. The full variable domain, rest sourced from reference TRBV5-6 and TRBJ2-7, is DAGVTQSPTHLIKTRGQQVTLRCSPKSGHDTVSWYQQALGQGPQFIFQYYEEEERQRGNFPDRFSGHQFPNYSSELNVNALLLGDSALYLCASSSFPGGTGDYEQYFGPGTRLTVT.

There are a few counts of this clone. The chain combines TRBV6-4 with TRBJ2-2; tentative D call: TRBD2 (6 bases). V was trimmed by 6 bases and J by 6 bases, leaving 14 bases between them. The CDR3 length is 14 residues. Germline loops: CDR1 MRHNA, CDR2 SNTAGT. CDR3 nucleotides: TGTGCCAGCAGGCCCGGTGGCGGGGCCGGGGAGCTGTTTTTT. Translated: CASRPGGGAGELFF.

J is TRBJ2-1 and V is TRBV5-4; 9 bases agree with TRBD1. The CDR3 has 16 residues. J lost 7 bases, V lost 5 bases, and 13 bases had no gene match. Germline loops: CDR1 SGHNT, CDR2 YYREEE (reference sequence). CDR3 loop: CASRVGVQGARNEQFF. For the CDR3, the DNA is TGTGCCAGCAGAGTGGGGGTACAGGGGGCGCGGAATGAGCAGTTCTTC.

This chain's CDR3 is CASSLYTSGRSLGGNEQFF. DNA for the CDR3: TGTGCCAGCAGCTTGTACACTAGCGGGAGGTCCCTAGGGGGCAATGAGCAGTTCTTC. The chain couples TRBV7-9 to TRBJ2-1, with 12 bases that match TRBD2. The CDR3 totals 19 residues. The germline V gene has CDR1 SEHNR and CDR2 FQNEAQ (reference sequence). Unmatched junction bases numbered 15, after V lost 3 bases and J lost 6 bases.

V gene TRBV4-1 combines with J gene TRBJ1-5; D perhaps matches TRBD1 (6 bases). Per the germline V gene, CDR1 is MGHRA and CDR2 is YSYEKL. Trimming shortened V by 0 bases and J by 3 bases, and 9 bases separated the two germline ends. This CDR3 is built from 15 residues. CDR3 amino acids: CASSQDWTVNQPQHF. The CDR3, as DNA: TGCGCCAGCAGCCAAGATTGGACAGTCAATCAGCCCCAGCATTTT.

This chain uses TRBV18 with TRBJ2-2; TRBD1 might be the D (5 bases). The CDR3 extends over 15 amino acids. V was trimmed by 3 bases and J by 2 bases, leaving 10 bases between them. Germline CDR1 is KGHSH and CDR2 is LQKENI. CDR3 loop: CASSPARANTGELFF. The DNA of the CDR3 is TGTGCCAGCTCACCGGCCAGGGCTAACACCGGGGAGCTGTTTTTT.

In its sample, this clone was seen a few times. This chain uses TRBV28 with TRBJ2-7, with D possibly matching TRBD2 (6 bases). Trimming took off 6 bases at V and 2 bases at J, with 14 bases between the two ends. The CDR3 has 14 amino acids. The germline V gene encodes CDR1 MDHEN and CDR2 SYDVKM. This CDR3 is CASRYRERTYEQYF. In nucleotides, the CDR3 is TGTGCCAGCAGGTACCGGGAGAGGACCTACGAGCAGTACTTC.

The V and J genes are TRBV20-1 and TRBJ1-1; D remains unclear. V shed 2 bases and J shed 5 bases, with 6 bases lying between them. From germline, CDR1 is DFQATT and CDR2 SNEGSKA (reference sequence). The CDR3 is made up of 11 amino acids. For the CDR3, the DNA is TGCAGTGCTAGACCGGGGACTGAAGCTTTCTTT. Its protein is CSARPGTEAFF.